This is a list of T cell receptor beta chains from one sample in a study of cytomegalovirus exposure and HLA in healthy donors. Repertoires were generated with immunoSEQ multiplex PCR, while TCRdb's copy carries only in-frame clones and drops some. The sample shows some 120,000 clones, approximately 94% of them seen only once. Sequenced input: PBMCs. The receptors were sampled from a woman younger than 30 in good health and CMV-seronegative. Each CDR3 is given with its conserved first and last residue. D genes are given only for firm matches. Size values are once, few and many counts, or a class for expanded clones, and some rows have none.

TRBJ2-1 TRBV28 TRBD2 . TGTGCCAGCAGTTTAGCGGGGGGGCCCTATGAGCAGTTCTTC CASSLAGGPYEQFF
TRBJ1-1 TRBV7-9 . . TGTGCCAGCAGCTTAACAGTGAACACTGAAGCTTTCTTT CASSLTVNTEAFF
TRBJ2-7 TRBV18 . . TGTGCCAGCTCAGCTTCCGGGACACTTACCTACGAGCAGTACTTC CASSASGTLTYEQYF
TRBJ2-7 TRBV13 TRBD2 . TGTGCCAGCAGCCATCCGGGACTAGCCCTCCACGAGCAGTACTTC CASSHPGLALHEQYF
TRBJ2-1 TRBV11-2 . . TGTGCCAGCAGCCCAGACAGGTACAATGAGCAGTTCTTC CASSPDRYNEQFF
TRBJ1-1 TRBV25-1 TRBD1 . TGTGCCAGCAGTGAAGACCCAGGACAGGCCGAAGCTTTCTTT CASSEDPGQAEAFF
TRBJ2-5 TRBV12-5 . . TGTGCTAATGGCCAGGACTTTCGGGAGACCCAGTACTTC CANGQDFRETQYF
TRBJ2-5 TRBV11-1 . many TGTGCCAGCAGACTAGGGCGTGGGACCCAGTACTTC CASRLGRGTQYF
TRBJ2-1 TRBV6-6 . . TGTGCCAGCAGTTTTCCGGGACAATTCTACAATGAGCAGTTCTTC CASSFPGQFYNEQFF
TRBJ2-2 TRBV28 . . TGTGCCAGCAGTCCCAGGGACTGGAACACCGGGGAGCTGTTTTTT CASSPRDWNTGELFF
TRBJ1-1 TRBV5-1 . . TGCGCCAGCAGCAACCGCGGGGAATATGGCACTGAAGCTTTCTTT CASSNRGEYGTEAFF
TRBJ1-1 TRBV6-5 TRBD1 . TGTGCCAGCAGTGCCCAGGCAGGGGGGAACACTGAAGCTTTCTTT CASSAQAGGNTEAFF
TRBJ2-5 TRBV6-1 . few TGTGCCAGCAGTGGCGGGTTCGGGGAGACCCAGTACTTC CASSGGFGETQYF
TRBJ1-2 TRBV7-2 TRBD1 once TGTGCCAGCAGCTTCACCGGGACAGGCGTTAACTATGGCTACACCTTC CASSFTGTGVNYGYTF
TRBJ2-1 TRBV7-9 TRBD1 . TGTGCCAGCAGCCCGCCACGGGACAGGGGGCACAATGAGCAGTTCTTC CASSPPRDRGHNEQFF
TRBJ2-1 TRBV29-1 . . TGCAGCGCACAGAACTCTGAATATTCCTACAATGAGCAGTTCTTC CSAQNSEYSYNEQFF
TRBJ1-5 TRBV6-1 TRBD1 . TGTGCCAGCAGGCAGGGACAGAAGTTTGCGGAGCCCCAGCATTTT CASRQGQKFAEPQHF
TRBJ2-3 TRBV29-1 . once TGCAGCGTCGATGGGATAGGACAGTTGACAGATACGCAGTATTTT CSVDGIGQLTDTQYF